Listed below are T cell receptor beta chains from one sample, sequenced in a study of vaccination and CD4 T cells after COVID-19. These TCRs are of unknown antigen specificity. From the PCR reads, TCRdb called clonotypes with MiXCR, one entry per CDR3 protein. The table includes around 20,000 distinct CDR3 sequences, around 40% detected once. The material sequenced was CD4+ T cells from blood, cultured in vitro, taken after SARS-CoV-2 vaccination. The receptors here all came from a human donor who had recovered from COVID-19. CDR3s include the opening cysteine and the closing phenylalanine or tryptophan. D genes are given only for firm matches. Clone sizes are given selectively: once, few, many, or a class where the clone is expanded.

j_call clone_size v_call d_call cdr3_length cdr3_aa cdr3_nt
TRBJ1-2 . TRBV27 . 13 CASRNREDYGYTF TGTGCCAGCAGGAACAGGGAGGACTATGGCTACACCTTC
TRBJ2-2 . TRBV7-6 . 14 CASSFAGNTGELFF TGTGCCAGCAGCTTTGCAGGGAACACCGGGGAGCTGTTTTTT
TRBJ2-5 . TRBV7-8 TRBD2 16 CASSPWTSGSPGAQYF TGTGCCAGCAGCCCCTGGACTAGCGGGTCACCTGGGGCCCAGTACTTC
TRBJ1-1 . TRBV14 . 14 CASSQAARALRAFF TGTGCCAGCAGCCAAGCAGCCAGGGCTCTGCGGGCTTTCTTT
TRBJ1-1 . TRBV29-1 . 14 CSGGMGASYTEAFF TGCAGCGGGGGAATGGGCGCCAGCTACACTGAAGCTTTCTTT
TRBJ2-3 few TRBV20-1 TRBD1 15 CSARDPTGPADTQYF TGCAGTGCTAGAGACCCGACAGGGCCGGCAGATACGCAGTATTTT
TRBJ1-1 . TRBV19 TRBD1 14 CASSLTGVNTEAFF TGTGCCAGTAGTCTTACAGGGGTGAACACTGAAGCTTTCTTT
TRBJ2-2 . TRBV29-1 TRBD2 13 CSGRLAGAGELFF TGCAGCGGTAGACTAGCGGGGGCCGGGGAGCTGTTTTTT
TRBJ2-1 . TRBV7-3 TRBD2 13 CASSFGLVNEQFF TGTGCCAGCAGCTTTGGACTAGTCAATGAGCAGTTCTTC
TRBJ2-5 few TRBV18 . 13 CASSPFGEETQYF TGTGCCAGCTCACCATTTGGCGAAGAGACCCAGTACTTC
TRBJ1-6 . TRBV19 . 14 CASSIRDKESPLHF TGTGCCAGTAGTATTAGGGACAAGGAATCACCCCTCCACTTT
TRBJ1-1 . TRBV28 . 15 CASITRGAGDTEAFF TGTGCCAGCATCACTCGAGGCGCAGGGGACACTGAAGCTTTCTTT
TRBJ1-1 few TRBV2 . 15 CASSEDPGYSTEAFF TGTGCCAGCAGTGAAGATCCGGGCTATAGCACTGAAGCTTTCTTT
TRBJ2-2 . TRBV24-1 . 14 CATRSGPNTGELFF TGTGCCACCAGATCAGGACCGAACACCGGGGAGCTGTTTTTT
TRBJ2-1 . TRBV2 TRBD1 14 CASNGRGPPREQFF TGTGCCAGCAACGGTAGGGGGCCTCCGAGAGAGCAGTTCTTC
TRBJ1-2 . TRBV28 . 14 CASSQGFPPYGYTF TGTGCCAGCAGTCAAGGGTTCCCCCCCTATGGCTACACCTTC
TRBJ1-2 few TRBV7-2 TRBD1 16 CASSSSGTGRIYGYTF TGTGCCAGCAGCTCCTCCGGGACAGGGAGAATCTATGGCTACACCTTC
TRBJ2-5 . TRBV5-6 TRBD1 14 CASSLKGAGETQYF TGTGCCAGCAGCTTGAAGGGGGCTGGAGAGACCCAGTACTTC
TRBJ2-5 . TRBV4-3 TRBD1 15 CASSQDRTGGETQYF TGCGCCAGCAGCCAAGATAGGACAGGCGGGGAGACCCAGTACTTC
TRBJ2-2 . TRBV19 TRBD1 15 CASLNRDRYTGELFF TGTGCCAGCCTCAACCGGGACAGGTACACCGGGGAGCTGTTTTTT
TRBJ1-2 few TRBV7-3 . 13 CASSSRDGSGYTF TGTGCCAGCAGCTCACGTGACGGGTCTGGCTACACCTTC
TRBJ2-3 . TRBV5-1 . 16 CASSFVTHPIPDTQYF TGCGCCAGCAGCTTTGTTACACACCCCATACCGGATACGCAGTATTTT
TRBJ2-7 few TRBV2 . 15 CASRLDGRGPYEQYF TGTGCCAGCCGGTTGGATGGTAGGGGTCCCTACGAGCAGTACTTC
TRBJ1-5 . TRBV7-2 TRBD1 15 CASSSTGGENQPQHF TGTGCCAGCAGCTCAACAGGGGGTGAGAATCAGCCCCAGCATTTT
TRBJ2-2 . TRBV7-7 . 14 CASSQGAATGELFF TGTGCCAGCAGCCAAGGAGCAGCCACCGGGGAGCTGTTTTTT
TRBJ1-2 . TRBV12-3/TRBV12-4 . 12 CASSFRGHGYTF TGTGCCAGCAGTTTCAGGGGCCATGGCTACACCTTC
TRBJ2-3 . TRBV27 TRBD2 15 CASTPLAGGTDTQYF TGTGCCAGCACCCCACTAGCGGGAGGTACAGATACGCAGTATTTT
TRBJ2-7 . TRBV7-3 . 15 CASSLGGGSSYEQYF TGTGCCAGCAGCCTAGGGGGCGGGAGCTCCTACGAGCAGTACTTC
TRBJ1-5 medium-sized TRBV28 . 17 CASSQVQGLVGNQPQHF TGTGCCAGCAGTCAGGTCCAGGGGTTGGTTGGCAATCAGCCCCAGCATTTT
TRBJ1-3 once TRBV20-1 . 13 CSATGVSGNTMYF TGCAGTGCGACGGGCGTGAGTGGAAACACCATGTATTTT
TRBJ2-2 few TRBV19 . 15 CASRGRPGDTGELFF TGTGCCAGTAGGGGAAGGCCAGGGGACACCGGGGAGCTGTTTTTT
TRBJ2-7 . TRBV19 . 13 CASKGPGPYEQYF TGTGCCTCAAAAGGGCCTGGCCCGTACGAGCAGTACTTC
TRBJ1-3 few TRBV7-9 . 16 CASSLAQGYTGNTIYF TGTGCCAGCAGCTTAGCGCAGGGGTATACTGGAAACACCATATATTTT
TRBJ2-2 . TRBV4-2 . 16 CASSQDRRGATGELFF TGTGCCAGCAGCCAAGATAGGCGGGGAGCCACCGGGGAGCTGTTTTTT
TRBJ2-7 . TRBV6-1 TRBD1 13 CASRQGQRYEQYF TGTGCCAGCAGGCAGGGACAGAGGTACGAGCAGTACTTC
TRBJ1-6 . TRBV20-1 . 15 CSARTLGPANSPLHF TGCAGTGCTAGAACATTAGGGCCCGCCAATTCACCCCTCCACTTT
TRBJ2-5 few TRBV7-2 TRBD2 14 CASSLRGGGQTQYF TGTGCCAGCAGCCTCCGGGGGGGCGGGCAGACCCAGTACTTC
TRBJ1-6 few TRBV20-1 . 15 CSARESGPRSSPLHF TGCAGTGCTAGAGAAAGTGGACCCCGGAGCTCACCCCTCCACTTT
TRBJ1-1 . TRBV19 TRBD1 15 CASQIQGAGNTEAFF TGTGCCAGTCAAATACAGGGGGCAGGGAACACTGAAGCTTTCTTT
TRBJ2-3 . TRBV20-1 TRBD2 14 CSARGLAGTDTQYF TGCAGTGCCAGGGGACTAGCGGGCACAGATACGCAGTATTTT
TRBJ1-2 . TRBV6-1 . 13 CASSPDRGYGYTF TGTGCCAGCAGCCCGGACAGAGGCTATGGCTACACCTTC
TRBJ1-2 few TRBV20-1 TRBD1 14 CSARRRGQDYGYTF TGCAGTGCTAGGCGGAGGGGGCAGGACTATGGCTACACCTTC
TRBJ1-4 . TRBV20-1 . 15 CSARISNHRGEKLFF TGCAGTGCTAGAATATCGAATCATAGGGGTGAAAAACTGTTTTTT
TRBJ2-3 . TRBV27 TRBD2 14 CAGSNFGRSDTQYF TGTGCCGGCAGTAATTTCGGGAGGTCAGATACGCAGTATTTT
TRBJ2-2 . TRBV28 . 15 CAKGTSPRDTGELFF TGTGCCAAAGGGACTTCCCCGAGGGACACCGGGGAGCTGTTTTTT
TRBJ1-4 . TRBV29-1 TRBD1 13 CSARTGSNEKLFF TGCAGCGCCCGGACAGGGAGTAATGAAAAACTGTTTTTT
TRBJ1-5 . TRBV6-1 . 16 CASSQGRSQGNQPQHF TGTGCCAGCAGCCAAGGAAGGTCGCAAGGCAATCAGCCCCAGCATTTT
TRBJ2-2 . TRBV4-1 TRBD2 13 CASSQGRERELFF TGCGCCAGCAGCCAAGGGCGGGAGAGGGAGCTGTTTTTT
TRBJ1-4 . TRBV20-1 . 12 CSAREKSEKLFF TGCAGTGCTAGAGAAAAGAGTGAAAAACTGTTTTTT
TRBJ1-1 . TRBV11-1 . 13 CASSLVGKTEAFF TGTGCCAGCAGCTTAGTGGGGAAAACTGAAGCTTTCTTT
TRBJ2-7 few TRBV7-9 . 16 CASSLVGGRSSYEQYF TGTGCCAGCAGCTTAGTTGGCGGGCGAAGCTCCTACGAGCAGTACTTT
TRBJ1-5 few TRBV19 . 14 CATEGGSSGQPQHF TGTGCCACTGAGGGGGGGAGTTCGGGTCAGCCCCAGCATTTT
TRBJ1-1 . TRBV7-2 . 13 CASSLTANTEAFF TGTGCCAGCAGTCTAACAGCGAACACTGAAGCTTTCTTT